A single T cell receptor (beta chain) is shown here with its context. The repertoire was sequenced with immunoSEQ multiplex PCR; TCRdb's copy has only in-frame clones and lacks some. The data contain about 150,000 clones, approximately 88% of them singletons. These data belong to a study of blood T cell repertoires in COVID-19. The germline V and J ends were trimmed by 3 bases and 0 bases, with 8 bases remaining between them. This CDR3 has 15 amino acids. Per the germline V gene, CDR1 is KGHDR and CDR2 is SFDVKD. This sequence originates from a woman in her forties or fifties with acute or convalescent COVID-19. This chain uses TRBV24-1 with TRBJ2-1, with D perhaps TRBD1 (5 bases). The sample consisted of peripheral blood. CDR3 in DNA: TGTGCCACCAGTGATCTGGACAACTCCTACAATGAGCAGTTCTTC. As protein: CATSDLDNSYNEQFF.